This passage covers 18 T cell receptor beta chains from one sample sequenced in a study of T cell repertoires in cytomegalovirus infection. For these TCRs, the target antigens are not known. TCRdb re-analysed the reads in MiXCR, keeping a single row per CDR3 protein. The sample records roughly 350,000 distinct CDR3 sequences, about a third being singletons. Sequenced material: cultured PBMCs, taken from culture after CMV antigen stimulation. The receptors shown here come from a human donor in good health (CMV status not recorded). Some clones in this sample may be carry-over from other donors' samples.

V gene TRBV20-1 combines with J gene TRBJ1-6; D gene unclear. The CDR3 extends over 14 amino acids. Germline CDR1 DFQATT, CDR2 SNEGSKA (reference sequence). V lost 6 bases to trimming and J lost 5 bases, with 14 bases between them. The chain's CDR3 is CSATAGSHNSPLHF. The CDR3 DNA reads TGCAGTGCCACTGCCGGGTCCCATAATTCACCCCTCCACTTT.

This clonotype showed up many times. The chain links TRBV6-5 to TRBJ2-7; D is uncertain. The V and J ends lost 2 bases and 1 base respectively, with 6 bases between them. Germline loops: CDR1 MNHEY, CDR2 SVGAGI. The CDR3 loop spans 13 amino acids. CDR3 nucleotides: TGTGCCAGCAGTTACCACCAGTCCTACGAGCAGTACTTC. Amino acids: CASSYHQSYEQYF.

The rearrangement joins TRBV30 to TRBJ1-1; D is unresolved. Germline V gene lookup returns CDR1 GTSNPN and CDR2 SVGIG (reference sequence). V was trimmed by 0 bases and J by 7 bases, leaving 9 bases between them. The CDR3 extends over 12 amino acids. The CDR3 DNA reads as TGTGCCTGGAGTGTCCGGCAGAATGAAGCTTTCTTT. Translation gives CAWSVRQNEAFF.

This rearrangement joins TRBV5-6 to TRBJ2-5, with D perhaps matching TRBD2 (6 bases). This CDR3 has 14 residues. From germline, CDR1 is SGHDT and CDR2 YYEEEE. V dropped 4 bases and J dropped 5 bases, with 15 bases sitting between them. The CDR3 here is CASSPYGSRETQYF. CDR3 nucleotide sequence: TGTGCCAGCAGCCCCTACGGGAGCCGCGAGACCCAGTACTTC.

This clonotype was seen at least ten times. The chain combines TRBV7-2 with TRBJ2-5, with 7 bases that match TRBD1. V lost 2 bases and J lost 4; bases outside the gene matches: 10. Germline V lookup: CDR1 SGHTA, CDR2 FQGNSA. The CDR3 extends over 16 amino acids. CDR3 amino acids: CASSLNRQGDGETQYF. In DNA form, the CDR3 reads TGTGCCAGCAGCTTAAATAGACAGGGTGATGGAGAGACCCAGTACTTC. Together with reference TRBV7-2 and TRBJ2-5, the CDR3 gives the full variable domain: GAGVSQSPSNKVTEKGKDVELRCDPISGHTALYWYRQSLGQGLEFLIYFQGNSAPDKSGLPSDRFSAERTGGSVSTLTIQRTQQEDSAVYLCASSLNRQGDGETQYFGPGTRLLVL.

This clonotype was recorded at least ten times. This sequence joins TRBV7-2 and TRBJ1-3; D uncertain. CDR3 size: 14 residues. Per germline, CDR1 SGHTA and CDR2 FQGNSA. V shed 1 base and J shed 3 bases, with 7 bases lying between them. The DNA for the CDR3 is TGTGCCAGCAGCTTAGACGGGTTTGGAAACACCATATATTTT. Protein sequence: CASSLDGFGNTIYF.

This clonotype was observed at least ten times. The V gene is TRBV7-2, the J gene TRBJ2-1; maybe TRBD2 (6 bases). Germline V gives CDR1 SGHTA, CDR2 FQGNSA. V was cut by 5 bases and J by 6 bases, with 17 bases left in between. This CDR3 contains 15 residues. DNA of the CDR3: TGTGCCAGCAGCCCGCAGGGAGGCGTAGGCAATGAGCAGTTCTTC. It is translated as CASSPQGGVGNEQFF.

The gene calls are TRBV6-5 and TRBJ2-5; D gene unclear. The germline gives CDR1 MNHEY, CDR2 SVGAGI. There are 15 residues in the CDR3. The V and J ends lost 1 base and 6 bases respectively, with 15 bases between them. The CDR3 DNA sequence: TGTGCCAGCAGTTACTTCACCGGACCGGAGAAGACCCAGTACTTC. Residues: CASSYFTGPEKTQYF.

This clonotype was counted a single time. CDR3 sequence: CSATDVRSYEQYF. CDR3 bases: TGCAGTGCAACGGACGTTCGCTCCTACGAGCAGTACTTC. The chain uses TRBV20-1 and TRBJ2-7; no clear D. The V end lost 6 bases, the J end lost 0 bases, and 12 bases lay between the germline ends. This CDR3 spans 13 amino acids. From germline, CDR1 is DFQATT and CDR2 SNEGSKA (reference sequence).

CDR3 in DNA: TGTGCCAGCAGTTATCTGGGATACACTGAAGCTTTCTTT. Translation gives CASSYLGYTEAFF. This chain uses TRBV6-2 or TRBV6-3 with TRBJ1-1; D gene uncertain. V was trimmed by 3 bases and J by 3 bases, leaving 8 bases between them. Germline V gene lookup returns CDR1 MNHEY and CDR2 SVGEGT. The CDR3 extends over 13 amino acids.

This clonotype has only a few counts. The chain links TRBV19 to TRBJ2-7, with 8 nucleotides matching TRBD1. With V trimmed by 3 bases and J by 1 base, 2 bases remained unmatched. The CDR3 totals 14 residues. Germline CDR1 and CDR2: LNHDA and SQIVND (reference sequence). CDR3 sequence (DNA): TGTGCCAGTAGTATGGGGGACAGGTCCTACGAGCAGTACTTC. Residues: CASSMGDRSYEQYF.

This clonotype has only one observation. The chain is built from TRBV6-8 and TRBJ2-7; TRBD2 is a possible D gene (7 bases). V was clipped by 5 bases and J by 7 bases, with 24 bases between them. From germline, CDR1 is MNHGY and CDR2 SAAAGT. The CDR3 is 16 amino acids. CDR3 protein: CASSHPRAKEGGEQYV. CDR3 nucleotides: TGTGCCAGCAGTCACCCCAGGGCGAAGGAGGGGGGGGAGCAGTACGTC.

There are a few counts of this clonotype. The chain links TRBV4-1 to TRBJ2-6, with unresolved D. CDR3 length equals 19 residues. Per germline, CDR1 MGHRA and CDR2 YSYEKL. V gave up 3 bases and J gave up 0 bases, with 18 bases separating them. CDR3 region: CASSHRDGPINSGANVLTF. CDR3 nucleotide sequence: TGCGCCAGCAGCCACCGAGACGGACCCATCAACTCTGGGGCCAACGTCCTGACTTTC.

V and J are TRBV6-8 and TRBJ1-2; D gene uncertain. CDR1 MNHGY and CDR2 SAAAGT come from the germline V gene. This CDR3 contains 13 residues. Trimming took 6 bases from V and 4 from J, leaving 12 bases between them. As DNA, the CDR3 is TGTGCCAGCAGGAAGGAGGAGATCTATGGCTACACCTTC. Its protein product is CASRKEEIYGYTF.

This clonotype was observed a few times. The V and J genes are TRBV25-1 and TRBJ2-1, with 8 nucleotides matching TRBD2. The CDR3 runs 17 residues. The ends lost 0 bases at V and 8 bases at J; junction bases unmatched: 12. Germline-derived CDR1 and CDR2 are MGHDK and SYGVNS. The DNA for the CDR3 is TGTGCCAGCAGTGAATATTCTTTCGGAGCGGGAGTCTATGAGCAGTTCTTC. It yields the protein CASSEYSFGAGVYEQFF.

The chain uses TRBV4-1 and TRBJ1-2; a weak D match, TRBD1 (6 bases). The ends were cut back, 3 bases at V and 2 bases at J, with 25 bases in the middle. CDR3 size: 19 residues. Germline CDR1 and CDR2: MGHRA and YSYEKL. CDR3: CASSHFQGRGADENYGYTF. In DNA, the CDR3 is TGCGCCAGCAGCCACTTCCAAGGGAGGGGGGCAGATGAGAACTATGGCTACACCTTC.

The chain recombines TRBV18 with TRBJ2-2; 9 positions agree with TRBD1. The CDR3 is 15 residues long. Germline loops: CDR1 KGHSH, CDR2 LQKENI. Losses at the gene ends were 5 bases for V and 5 bases for J; bases not matched to a gene: 6. In DNA, the CDR3 is TGTGCCAGCTCAATGGGACAGGGACGGACCGGGGAGCTGTTTTTT. Translating it yields CASSMGQGRTGELFF.

This clonotype occurred a few times. The rearrangement links TRBV6-2 or TRBV6-3 to TRBJ1-6; 7 bases agree with TRBD1. J lost 7 bases, V lost 6 bases, and 12 bases had no gene match. Germline CDR1 reads MNHEY; CDR2 reads SVGEGT. This CDR3 contains 16 residues. The CDR3 DNA is TGTGCCAGCAGCCGAAAGGCAGGGGGAATGAATTCACCCCTCCACTTT. It translates to CASSRKAGGMNSPLHF.